One sample yielded the 21 T cell receptor beta chains listed below, sequenced in a study of T cell clones after liver transplantation. Measured with immunoSEQ multiplex PCR; TCRdb has only the in-frame clones, and not every one. The sample shows around 100,000 clones, around 80% of them seen only once. Sequences were derived from CD4+ T cells from blood, sampled around 49 months after liver transplant. Receptors were obtained from a human patient who received a liver transplant. The T cells may come from the graft donor.

The V and J genes are TRBV27 and TRBJ2-2; 7 bases match TRBD1. With V trimmed by 2 bases and J by 8 bases, 2 bases remained unmatched. Germline assignment: CDR1 MNHEY and CDR2 SMNVEV (reference sequence). This CDR3 contains 13 residues. In DNA, the CDR3 is TGTGCCAGCAGTTTAGTACAGGGGGGGGAGCTGTTTTTT. Protein sequence: CASSLVQGGELFF.

The chain uses TRBV27 and TRBJ2-1, with D tentatively TRBD1 (7 bases). Trimming cost V 4 bases and J 13 bases, with 11 bases left between them. This CDR3 contains 11 residues. CDR1 is MNHEY, CDR2 SMNVEV, per germline (reference sequence). The CDR3 here is CASSSRGEQFF. In DNA, the CDR3 is TGTGCCAGCAGTTCCAGGGGGGAACAGTTCTTC.

The chain couples TRBV5-8 to TRBJ2-7, with a possible D match to TRBD1 (6 bases). Trimming pared 1 base from V and 5 bases from J, leaving 13 bases between. Germline V gene lookup returns CDR1 SGHTS and CDR2 YDEGEE. There are 14 residues in the CDR3. This chain's CDR3 is CASSLKQGRDEQYF. For the CDR3, the DNA is TGTGCCAGCAGCTTGAAACAGGGTAGGGACGAGCAGTACTTC. Full variable domain (rest looked up from reference TRBV5-8 and TRBJ2-7): EAGVTQSPTHLIKTRGQQATLRCSPISGHTSVYWYQQALGLGLQFLLWYDEGEERNRGNFPPRFSGRQFPNYSSELNVNALELEDSALYLCASSLKQGRDEQYFGPGTRLTVT.

The chain is built from TRBV7-3 and TRBJ2-5; TRBD1 or TRBD2 may be the D gene (7 bases each). This CDR3 has 15 amino acids. The germline V gene encodes CDR1 SGHTA and CDR2 FQGTGA. Trimming took 2 bases from V and 2 from J, leaving 12 bases between them. CDR3 sequence reads: CASSLGRGLQETQYF. The CDR3, as DNA: TGTGCCAGCAGCTTAGGGAGGGGGCTTCAAGAGACCCAGTACTTC.

This chain uses TRBV19 with TRBJ2-2; TRBD1 matches 10 bases. V trimming: 5 bases; J trimming: 0 bases; junction bases outside the gene matches: 12. CDR1 and CDR2 from the germline V gene are LNHDA and SQIVND (reference sequence). This CDR3 is 19 amino acids long. The CDR3 region is CASSPRTGGARSNTGELFF. CDR3 DNA: TGTGCCAGTAGTCCCCGGACAGGGGGAGCACGGTCGAACACCGGGGAGCTGTTTTTT. The full variable domain, with the rest looked up from reference TRBV19 and TRBJ2-2, is DGGITQSPKYLFRKEGQNVTLSCEQNLNHDAMYWYRQDPGQGLRLIYYSQIVNDFQKGDIAEGYSVSREKKESFPLTVTSAQKNPTAFYLCASSPRTGGARSNTGELFFGEGSRLTVL.

The chain employs TRBV27 and TRBJ1-5, with D possibly being TRBD1 (5 bases). CDR1 is MNHEY, CDR2 SMNVEV, per germline (reference sequence). This CDR3 contains 17 residues. The ends were cut back, 3 bases at V and 0 bases at J, with 15 bases in the middle. The CDR3 nucleotides are TGTGCCAGCAGTTTGCGGGGGGTTTCAATTAGCAATCAGCCCCAGCATTTT. It is translated as CASSLRGVSISNQPQHF.

The V and J genes are TRBV6-5 and TRBJ2-1, with D unclear. The CDR3 has 14 amino acids. The germline gives CDR1 MNHEY, CDR2 SVGAGI. V gave up 0 bases and J gave up 4 bases, with 7 bases separating them. The CDR3: CASSYSRIYNEQFF. The CDR3, as DNA: TGTGCCAGCAGTTACTCTAGGATTTACAATGAGCAGTTCTTC.

This rearrangement joins TRBV10-2 to TRBJ1-1; no clear D. Germline V gene sequence: CDR1 WSHSY, CDR2 SAAADI. The CDR3 is made up of 14 amino acids. Trimming removed 2 bases from V and 5 bases from J, with 12 bases in between. In DNA, the CDR3 is TGCGCCAGCAGTGAGGGGGTGTCGTGGACTGAAGCTTTCTTT. Its translation is CASSEGVSWTEAFF.

J is TRBJ1-4 and V is TRBV5-6; TRBD1 agrees at 8 bases. CDR3 length: 15 amino acids. V was pared by 3 bases and J by 5 bases, with 6 bases of the junction left unmatched. In germline, CDR1 is SGHDT, CDR2 YYEEEE. The DNA for the CDR3 is TGTGCCAGCAGCTCGCTGGACAGGGACAATGAAAAACTGTTTTTT. Translated, it gives CASSSLDRDNEKLFF.

The chain couples TRBV29-1 to TRBJ2-6, with D possibly being TRBD2 (5 bases). Trimming left V 2 bases short and J 3 bases short, with 11 bases between. The length of the CDR3 is 15 residues. CDR1 is SQVTM and CDR2 is ANQGSEA in the germline V gene. DNA for the CDR3: TGCAGCGTTGAATTTGTTCGGGATGGGGCCAACGTCCTGACTTTC. Its protein product is CSVEFVRDGANVLTF.

This chain uses TRBV5-4 with TRBJ2-1, with TRBD2 matching over 15 bases. There are 16 residues in the CDR3. The J segment lost 7 bases and the V segment lost 3 bases, leaving 5 bases of the junction unmatched. Germline V gene sequence: CDR1 SGHNT, CDR2 YYREEE (reference sequence). For the CDR3, the DNA is TGTGCCAGCAGCTCCGGACTAGCGGGGGGGCTTAATGAGCAGTTCTTC. Amino acids: CASSSGLAGGLNEQFF.

This clone has only a few counts. The chain recombines TRBV10-3 with TRBJ2-3; tentatively, D is TRBD1 or TRBD2 (5 bases each). Germline assignment: CDR1 ENHRY and CDR2 SYGVKD. Trimming stripped 6 bases from V and 2 bases from J, with 15 bases between. The CDR3 length is 15 residues. The CDR3 DNA is TGTGCCATCAGCGGGACCGCGAACCCCACAGATACGCAGTATTTT. Amino acids: CAISGTANPTDTQYF.

This clone has more than one count but fewer than ten. The rearrangement joins TRBV4-2 to TRBJ1-2, with D hard to call. The CDR3 consists of 14 residues. The V end lost 0 bases, the J end lost 8 bases, and 13 bases lay between the germline ends. Germline lookup yields CDR1 LGHNA and CDR2 YNFKEQ. CDR3 bases: TGTGCCAGCAGCCAAGAGACGGTCTTAGGAGGCTACACCTTC. Its translation is CASSQETVLGGYTF.

The V call is TRBV6-5, the J call TRBJ1-1; D is ambiguous. CDR3 length: 15 amino acids. The germline V gene has CDR1 MNHEY and CDR2 SVGAGI. The V end lost 2 bases, the J end lost 1 base, and 11 bases lay between the germline ends. For the CDR3, the DNA is TGTGCCAGCAGTTACAGGGCTGAGGGGAACACTGAAGCTTTCTTT. Translation gives CASSYRAEGNTEAFF.

V usage is TRBV19 and J usage is TRBJ2-7, with a possible D match to TRBD1 (6 bases). Trimming shortened V by 7 bases and J by 5 bases, and 15 bases separated the two germline ends. CDR3 length: 13 amino acids. CDR1 is LNHDA and CDR2 is SQIVND in the germline V gene (reference sequence). CDR3 in amino acids: CASTPTGTNEQYF. The CDR3 bases are TGTGCCAGTACCCCGACAGGAACCAACGAGCAGTACTTC.

The chain carries TRBV7-2 and TRBJ2-1; D call uncertain. From germline, CDR1 is SGHTA and CDR2 FQGNSA. V was clipped by 4 bases and J by 15 bases, with 16 bases between them. The CDR3 extends over 12 amino acids. CDR3 DNA sequence: TGTGCCAGCAGCTCGTTTAGGAGCACTACGTTCTTC. Its protein product is CASSSFRSTTFF.

This sequence joins TRBV19 and TRBJ1-2; D is possibly TRBD1 (6 bases). The CDR3 sequence is 15 residues long. The V end lost 9 bases, the J end lost 2 bases, and 19 bases lay between the germline ends. Germline values: CDR1 LNHDA, CDR2 SQIVND (reference sequence). DNA for the CDR3: TGTGCCAGCGTTTCACAGGGCCAGGGGAACTATGGCTACACCTTC. Amino acid sequence: CASVSQGQGNYGYTF.

The genes are TRBV2 and TRBJ2-7; 9 bases are shared with TRBD2. CDR3 length equals 15 residues. Unmatched junction bases numbered 11, after V lost 4 bases and J lost 7 bases. Germline loops: CDR1 SNHLY, CDR2 FYNNEI. The CDR3 is CASSGGTSRGSEQYF. The CDR3 DNA reads TGTGCCAGCAGTGGAGGGACTAGCCGTGGGTCGGAGCAGTACTTC.

The CDR3 is CASRPSGLQPQHF. CDR3 DNA sequence: TGTGCCAGCAGGCCCTCGGGTTTGCAGCCCCAGCATTTT. The rearrangement uses TRBV6-5 and TRBJ1-5; D gene ambiguous. Germline V gene lookup returns CDR1 MNHEY and CDR2 SVGAGI. V shed 6 bases and J shed 7 bases, with 13 bases lying between them. The CDR3 is 13 amino acids.

The chain employs TRBV7-2 and TRBJ2-7; 8 bases match TRBD2. V was pared by 5 bases and J by 3 bases, with 9 bases of the junction left unmatched. CDR1 and CDR2 from the germline V gene are SGHTA and FQGNSA. The CDR3 is made up of 15 amino acids. CDR3 DNA: TGTGCCAGCAGCGAACTCCCGGGGGGGCACTACGAGCAGTACTTC. Amino acids: CASSELPGGHYEQYF.

The chain recombines TRBV10-3 with TRBJ2-5; no clear D gene. Germline V gene lookup returns CDR1 ENHRY and CDR2 SYGVKD. The CDR3 is 14 residues long. V lost 0 bases to trimming and J lost 4 bases, with 9 bases between them. The chain's CDR3 is CAISESMLAETQYF. In nucleotides, the CDR3 is TGTGCCATCAGTGAGTCAATGTTAGCAGAGACCCAGTACTTC.